This T cell receptor beta chain is drawn from a study of T-cell reconstitution after alpha-beta-depleted transplantation in children. Ten or more counts support this clonotype. The antigen is undetermined. Preparation of the TCRbeta library was carried out with unique molecular identifiers. TCRdb reprocessed the PCR reads with MiXCR, giving one entry per CDR3 protein. Here the sample spans 100,000 or so distinct CDR3 sequences, approximately 5.4% being singletons. Germline CDR1 LNHNV, CDR2 YYDKDF (reference sequence). The ends were cut back, 0 bases at V and 2 bases at J, with 12 bases in the middle. The CDR3 is made up of 16 amino acids. Whole-study results and caveats: Recipient T cells and thymic progenitors that survived gave rise to the high TCRbeta diversity observed at day 60 in some patients. Reports say that about two months after transplant, the alpha-beta T cells came out of several hundred graft clones that had expanded.

The rearrangement joins TRBV15 to TRBJ2-3; D is unresolved. This sequence was found in a female patient under 10 years old who had a stem cell transplant for Fanconi anemia, so the T cells may come from the graft donor. Sequences were derived from PBMCs, mostly from graft donor cells, sampled 60 days after TCRalphabeta/CD19-depleted stem cell transplant. This chain's CDR3 is CATSRDKGGYTDTQYF. CDR3 in DNA: TGTGCCACCAGCAGAGATAAGGGCGGATACACAGATACGCAGTATTTT. Complete variable domain (other parts from reference TRBV15 and TRBJ2-3): DAMVIQNPRYQVTQFGKPVTLSCSQTLNHNVMYWYQQKSSQAPKLLFHYYDKDFNNEADTPDNFQSRRPNTSFCFLDIRSPGLGDTAMYLCATSRDKGGYTDTQYFGPGTRLTVL.